This T cell receptor beta chain was found in a study of shared clonotypes between healthy human individuals. CDR1 and CDR2 (germline): LNHNV, YYDKDF (reference sequence). The V end was cut by 5 bases, the J end by 1 base, with 7 bases between. The CDR3 covers 13 residues. As processed by the authors: ImmunoSEQ supplied junction-only sequences lacking quality scores, so filtering was different. Here immunoSEQ multiplex PCR was the method, and the copy in TCRdb shows in-frame clones only, minus some. D and trimming come from the DNA, and the V and J calls and clone size come from that table. The table lists some 1,100,000 clones, 70% to 80% of them singletons.

Material: memory CD4+ T cells from PBMCs. The sample's subset: CD45RA-negative fraction. The V call is TRBV15, the J call TRBJ2-3, with D possibly matching TRBD2 (5 bases). The source is a man younger than 30 in good health. Some clones in this sample may be carry-over from other donors' samples. The CDR3 is CATSPGGTDTQYF. For the CDR3, the DNA is TGTGCCACCAGCCCCGGGGGCACAGATACGCAGTATTTT.